Below, one T cell receptor beta chain is given with its context. This sample is drawn from a study of control samples from healthy donors and cancer patients. Profiling relied on immunoSEQ multiplex PCR, and the TCRdb table lists in-frame clones only, not all of them. Of 150,000 to 200,000 clones in the sample, over 85% were seen once. Input material: blood. The receptor was isolated from a man younger than 45 in good health.

The CDR3 nucleotides are TGTGCCAGCAGCTTGTCAGGAAGATACACCTTC. This translates into CASSLSGRYTF. The gene calls are TRBV5-4 and TRBJ1-2, with D uncertain. The V end lost 1 base, the J end lost 11 bases, and 9 bases lay between the germline ends. The germline V gene encodes CDR1 SGHNT and CDR2 YYREEE (reference sequence). CDR3 length: 11 amino acids.